These 19 T cell receptor beta chains came from one sample sequenced in a study of blood T cell repertoires in COVID-19. Assay used: immunoSEQ multiplex PCR; TCRdb lists only in-frame clones, some missing. The sample lists 95,000 to 110,000 clones, roughly 83% occurring once. The sequenced sample consisted of peripheral blood. Receptors were obtained from a human donor in a cohort sampled during active COVID-19.

The rearrangement links TRBV19 to TRBJ2-7, with 12 nucleotides matching TRBD2. CDR3 length equals 17 residues. The V gene end was trimmed by 5 bases and the J gene end by 3 bases; junction bases not matched to a gene: 11. Germline loops: CDR1 LNHDA, CDR2 SQIVND (reference sequence). DNA of the CDR3: TGTGCCAGTAGTCCCTCCCCCTTGACTAGCGGGAGCTACGAGCAGTACTTC. Protein sequence: CASSPSPLTSGSYEQYF.

This chain joins TRBV3-1 (or the pseudogene TRBV3-2) and TRBJ1-1, with 9 nucleotides matching TRBD1. Germline CDR1 and CDR2: LGHDT and YNNKEL (reference sequence). CDR3 length: 14 residues. J gave up 4 bases and V 4 bases, and 4 bases lay outside the gene matches. CDR3 in amino acids: CASSLPGQGTEAFF. CDR3 nucleotide sequence: TGTGCCAGCAGCCTCCCGGGACAGGGCACTGAAGCTTTCTTT.

V usage is TRBV4-3 and J usage is TRBJ2-7; D remains ambiguous. Germline loops: CDR1 LGHNA, CDR2 YSLEER. CDR3 length: 13 amino acids. With 1 base removed from V and 1 base from J, the gap between germline ends came to 5 bases. This CDR3 is CASSQGLSYEQYF. The CDR3 nucleotides are TGCGCCAGCAGCCAAGGACTGTCCTACGAGCAGTACTTC.

This clone was counted a few times. The J gene is TRBJ2-5, the V gene TRBV5-5, with 7 bases aligning to TRBD1. Per germline, CDR1 SGHKS and CDR2 YYEKEE (reference sequence). The CDR3 totals 14 residues. J lost 1 base, V lost 4 bases, and 4 bases had no gene match. This chain's CDR3 is CASSQTGSQETQYF. The CDR3 nucleotides are TGTGCCAGCAGCCAGACAGGGTCCCAAGAGACCCAGTACTTC.

This chain connects TRBV5-1 to TRBJ2-2; 9 bases are a match to TRBD2. The CDR3 is 16 residues long. V dropped 7 bases and J dropped 0; count of bases not matched to a gene: 7. Germline CDR1 SGHRS, CDR2 YFSETQ. The DNA for the CDR3 is TGCGCCAGCTCCTATTTAGCGGGAGCGAACACCGGGGAGCTGTTTTTT. This translates into CASSYLAGANTGELFF.

Here the CDR3 DNA reads TGTGCCAGCAGTTCTCCGGGACAGGGGGATTTGAACACTGAAGCTTTCTTT. Protein product: CASSSPGQGDLNTEAFF. The chain joins TRBV28 to TRBJ1-1; 11 bases fit TRBD1. J was trimmed by 0 bases and V by 4 bases; bases with no gene match: 7. The CDR3 totals 17 residues. Germline V lookup: CDR1 MDHEN, CDR2 SYDVKM.

The rearrangement uses TRBV6-2 or TRBV6-3 and TRBJ1-1; D gene unclear. Trimming removed 4 bases at V and 0 bases at J, with 3 bases between. CDR1 and CDR2 (germline): MNHEY, SVGEGT. The CDR3 consists of 12 residues. CDR3 region: CASSSMNTEAFF. In DNA, the CDR3 is TGTGCCAGCAGTTCCATGAACACTGAAGCTTTCTTT.

The chain has TRBV28 and TRBJ2-4; tentatively, D is TRBD1 (8 bases). CDR1 and CDR2 (germline): MDHEN, SYDVKM. This CDR3 region has 16 residues. The ends were cut back, 6 bases at V and 9 bases at J, with 24 bases in the middle. The CDR3, as DNA: TGTGCCAGCAGCTCGACAGGGGCGGGAGTTTCTGGCATTCAGTACTTC. Protein: CASSSTGAGVSGIQYF.

The V gene is TRBV11-2, the J gene TRBJ2-4; D remains ambiguous. V gave up 1 base and J gave up 5 bases, with 6 bases separating them. The CDR3 has 13 residues. CDR1 SGHAT and CDR2 FQNNGV come from the germline V gene. The CDR3 DNA sequence: TGTGCCAGCAGCTTAGGAGGAGAAAACATTCAGTACTTC. It codes for CASSLGGENIQYF.

This chain uses TRBV3-1 (or the pseudogene TRBV3-2) with TRBJ1-1, with D unclear. Germline V gene sequence: CDR1 LGHDT, CDR2 YNNKEL (reference sequence). Between the trimmed V and J ends, which lost 5 bases and 4 bases, there was a span of 11 bases. The CDR3 is 13 amino acids. This CDR3 reads CASSVTRGTEAFF. CDR3 nucleotides: TGTGCCAGCAGCGTAACCCGGGGCACTGAAGCTTTCTTT.

This chain joins TRBV4-3 and TRBJ2-2, with 7 bases aligning to TRBD2. The junction had 4 bases not matched to a gene; V was cut back by 4 bases and J by 2 bases. The CDR3 totals 15 residues. Germline V gene data show CDR1 as LGHNA and CDR2 as YSLEER. CDR3 region: CASSPGGTNTGELFF. CDR3 bases: TGCGCCAGCAGCCCGGGAGGTACCAACACCGGGGAGCTGTTTTTT.

This clone appeared a few times. The V gene is TRBV5-1, the J gene TRBJ1-2, with TRBD1 matching 7 bases. Per the germline V gene, CDR1 is SGHRS and CDR2 is YFSETQ. This CDR3 has 14 amino acids. V was clipped by 4 bases and J by 7 bases; unmatched bases: 10. CDR3 coding DNA: TGCGCCAGCAGCCTGGGGACAGAGGGGCTTGGCTACACCTTC. It encodes CASSLGTEGLGYTF.

This chain joins TRBV20-1 and TRBJ1-4; D not certain. The V gene lost 6 bases and the J gene lost 7 bases, with 9 bases spanning the gap. Looked up from germline, CDR1 is DFQATT and CDR2 is SNEGSKA (reference sequence). This CDR3 is 11 amino acids long. The CDR3 loop reads CSANLGEKLFF. In DNA, the CDR3 is TGCAGTGCGAATCTCGGTGAAAAACTGTTTTTT.

V is TRBV7-2 and J is TRBJ1-2; TRBD1 might be the D (6 bases). Germline V CDR1 and CDR2: SGHTA, FQGNSA. This CDR3 spans 12 amino acids. Between the trimmed V and J ends, which lost 5 bases and 8 bases, there was a span of 12 bases. CDR3 DNA: TGTGCCAGCAGCCTCACAGGGTGGGGCTACACCTTC. Translating gives CASSLTGWGYTF.

V gene TRBV24-1 combines with J gene TRBJ2-2; D uncertain. The length of the CDR3 is 16 residues. V lost 6 bases to trimming and J lost 2 bases, with 15 bases between them. CDR1 and CDR2 (germline): KGHDR, SFDVKD. CDR3 region: CATSQNPNFNTGELFF. The CDR3 DNA reads TGTGCCACCAGTCAAAACCCAAACTTTAACACCGGGGAGCTGTTTTTT.

The CDR3 region is CASAATGSIPQETQYF. The CDR3, as DNA: TGTGCCAGCGCCGCGACAGGGTCAATTCCTCAAGAGACCCAGTACTTC. The chain is built from TRBV5-5 and TRBJ2-5, with 7 bases fitting TRBD1. This CDR3 has 16 amino acids. V was clipped by 7 bases and J by 2 bases; unmatched bases: 14. Looked up from germline, CDR1 is SGHKS and CDR2 is YYEKEE (reference sequence).

This chain connects TRBV7-8 to TRBJ1-2, with D perhaps TRBD1 (5 bases). The V end lost 5 bases, the J end lost 4 bases, and 17 bases lay between the germline ends. This CDR3 has 15 residues. Looked up from germline, CDR1 is SGHVS and CDR2 is FQNEAQ. The CDR3 sequence: CASSVAGSWGYGYTF. The DNA of the CDR3 is TGTGCCAGCAGCGTCGCAGGGTCGTGGGGCTATGGCTACACCTTC.

In DNA form, the CDR3 reads TGTGCCAGCAGCACCCGGACAGGGGGACCGTTAGAGACCCAGTACTTC. Translation gives CASSTRTGGPLETQYF. The chain combines TRBV11-2 with TRBJ2-5; TRBD1 matches 10 bases. This CDR3 spans 16 amino acids. V trimming: 5 bases; J trimming: 4 bases; junction bases outside the gene matches: 10. The germline gives CDR1 SGHAT, CDR2 FQNNGV. Using reference TRBV11-2 and TRBJ2-5 for the parts outside the CDR3, the full variable domain is EAGVAQSPRYKIIEKRQSVAFWCNPISGHATLYWYQQILGQGPKLLIQFQNNGVVDDSQLPKDRFSAERLKGVDSTLKIQPAKLEDSAVYLCASSTRTGGPLETQYFGPGTRLLVL.

The chain carries TRBV7-9 and TRBJ2-3; 11 bases map to TRBD1. Trimming took 4 bases from V and 3 from J; bases not matched to a gene: 6. The CDR3 covers 16 residues. Germline loops: CDR1 SEHNR, CDR2 FQNEAQ (reference sequence). The CDR3 protein is CASSSWDRGSTDTQYF. The CDR3 bases are TGTGCCAGCAGCTCCTGGGACAGGGGGAGTACAGATACGCAGTATTTT.